This T cell receptor (beta chain) comes out of a study of human T cells and chemical hapten exposure (dated by TCRdb to about 2021). Study-level background: For sensitization, 2% DPC in acetone was applied to an approximately 2 cm by approximately 2 cm area of upper inner arm skin. Patch testing was performed on the upper back with Finn chambers containing 0.01% DPC, and the patch tests were scored after 6 days according to International Contact Dermatitis Research Group standards. Patient blood was sampled pre-sensitization (week 0) and at 2, 6 and about 24 weeks after DPC sensitization. Alopecia areata with under or over 50% scalp involvement, alopecia totalis and alopecia universalis were represented in the patient cohort, which was mostly female. Nearly 30 alopecia patients provided blood for TCR sequencing at one to four time points (pre-sensitization, 2, 6 and 24 weeks). Libraries were combined into a pool for sequencing, and differences in TCR yield between samples came mainly from small differences in library volumes within the pool. This study followed changes in the peripheral blood TCR repertoire in vivo during primary and secondary sensitization of alopecia patients to the hapten diphenylcyclopropenone (DPC). Throughout the study period of around 25 weeks, patients also received therapeutic DPC doses to the scalp every week. Study-wide findings and limitations: All patients had alopecia, a presumed autoimmune disease, so their immune response might differ from that of healthy individuals. After repeated subsampling, changes were observed in the strength of the expansion versus patch-test correlation and in the threshold at which the correlation became significant. Significantly more large CDR3 similarity clusters were formed by expanded TCRs than by pre-sensitization or healthy control sets, consistent with antigen-driven responses. DPC sensitization did not change how many TCRs were above 1 in 1000 frequency, and no evidence was found of alterations in global repertoire structure. Patch test score was positively correlated with the number of PT1 expanded TCRs, with significance at thresholds 8, 16 and 32 but not at 4.

In light of the paper, this sample's time point label describes: pre-sensitization, week 0. Sample treatment or condition, as interpreted from the label and publication: therapeutic diphenylcyclopropenone sensitization with weekly scalp DPC. At each patch-test visit, blood was drawn before the patch test was applied. Patients were eligible if aged 18 to 70, diagnosed with alopecia and judged suitable for DPC therapy, and pregnant patients were excluded. Total RNA was extracted from unfractionated whole blood collected in Tempus Blood RNA tubes. In regard to this clonotype: Its antigen remains unidentified. No per-base quality is available; no much larger clone lies one base away.

CDR1 KGHSH and CDR2 LQKENI were looked up in the germline V gene. V was cut back by 3 bases and J by 2 bases, leaving a gap of 13 bases between them. Spanning cysteine to phenylalanine, the CDR3 consists of 15 amino acids. The sequence is cut down to CDR3 DNA, 45 bases in frame from base 1. Libraries were prepared through RACE. Sequencing instrument: NextSeq 500. During library preparation, unique molecular identifiers were attached to individual cDNA molecules so that TCRs could be counted quantitatively and reproducibly. Each blood RNA sample was used to sequence both TCR alpha and TCR beta chains. For the original study's pipeline: The median number of TCRs per sample was some 100,000, ranging from roughly 23,224 to 700,000. The Decombinator software suite was used to annotate the V, J and CDR3 of the TCR reads. Every sample was subsampled to the same number of TCRs (28,000) for the PS versus PT1 abundance plots. Expanded TCRs were defined as absent before sensitization and observed at least eight times at the 2-week time point. In-frame beta chains were kept once TCRdb had trimmed the public reads at Q25 with fastp and called clones with MiXCR. When rows share a CDR3 protein, they turn into one entry using the most common DNA and genes. The V and J calls, along with clone size, are taken from TCRdb and not from the paper's own processing. Counted in this sample were roughly 100,000 distinct CDR3 sequences; about a tenth of them appeared once. In total, the top ten clones hold approximately 3.1% of the sample.

The receptor was derived from a woman aged 60-70 years with alopecia areata. Some clones in this sample may be carry-over from other donors' samples. The chain joins TRBV18 to TRBJ1-1; possibly the D gene is TRBD1, per 6 matching bases. The sample here was whole blood, taken in connection with sensitization to the hapten diphenylcyclopropenone (DPC). The DNA sequence is as follows: TGTGCCAGCTCACCGGCGGTCAGGGGAAACACTGAAGCTTTCTTT. This gives the protein CASSPAVRGNTEAFF.